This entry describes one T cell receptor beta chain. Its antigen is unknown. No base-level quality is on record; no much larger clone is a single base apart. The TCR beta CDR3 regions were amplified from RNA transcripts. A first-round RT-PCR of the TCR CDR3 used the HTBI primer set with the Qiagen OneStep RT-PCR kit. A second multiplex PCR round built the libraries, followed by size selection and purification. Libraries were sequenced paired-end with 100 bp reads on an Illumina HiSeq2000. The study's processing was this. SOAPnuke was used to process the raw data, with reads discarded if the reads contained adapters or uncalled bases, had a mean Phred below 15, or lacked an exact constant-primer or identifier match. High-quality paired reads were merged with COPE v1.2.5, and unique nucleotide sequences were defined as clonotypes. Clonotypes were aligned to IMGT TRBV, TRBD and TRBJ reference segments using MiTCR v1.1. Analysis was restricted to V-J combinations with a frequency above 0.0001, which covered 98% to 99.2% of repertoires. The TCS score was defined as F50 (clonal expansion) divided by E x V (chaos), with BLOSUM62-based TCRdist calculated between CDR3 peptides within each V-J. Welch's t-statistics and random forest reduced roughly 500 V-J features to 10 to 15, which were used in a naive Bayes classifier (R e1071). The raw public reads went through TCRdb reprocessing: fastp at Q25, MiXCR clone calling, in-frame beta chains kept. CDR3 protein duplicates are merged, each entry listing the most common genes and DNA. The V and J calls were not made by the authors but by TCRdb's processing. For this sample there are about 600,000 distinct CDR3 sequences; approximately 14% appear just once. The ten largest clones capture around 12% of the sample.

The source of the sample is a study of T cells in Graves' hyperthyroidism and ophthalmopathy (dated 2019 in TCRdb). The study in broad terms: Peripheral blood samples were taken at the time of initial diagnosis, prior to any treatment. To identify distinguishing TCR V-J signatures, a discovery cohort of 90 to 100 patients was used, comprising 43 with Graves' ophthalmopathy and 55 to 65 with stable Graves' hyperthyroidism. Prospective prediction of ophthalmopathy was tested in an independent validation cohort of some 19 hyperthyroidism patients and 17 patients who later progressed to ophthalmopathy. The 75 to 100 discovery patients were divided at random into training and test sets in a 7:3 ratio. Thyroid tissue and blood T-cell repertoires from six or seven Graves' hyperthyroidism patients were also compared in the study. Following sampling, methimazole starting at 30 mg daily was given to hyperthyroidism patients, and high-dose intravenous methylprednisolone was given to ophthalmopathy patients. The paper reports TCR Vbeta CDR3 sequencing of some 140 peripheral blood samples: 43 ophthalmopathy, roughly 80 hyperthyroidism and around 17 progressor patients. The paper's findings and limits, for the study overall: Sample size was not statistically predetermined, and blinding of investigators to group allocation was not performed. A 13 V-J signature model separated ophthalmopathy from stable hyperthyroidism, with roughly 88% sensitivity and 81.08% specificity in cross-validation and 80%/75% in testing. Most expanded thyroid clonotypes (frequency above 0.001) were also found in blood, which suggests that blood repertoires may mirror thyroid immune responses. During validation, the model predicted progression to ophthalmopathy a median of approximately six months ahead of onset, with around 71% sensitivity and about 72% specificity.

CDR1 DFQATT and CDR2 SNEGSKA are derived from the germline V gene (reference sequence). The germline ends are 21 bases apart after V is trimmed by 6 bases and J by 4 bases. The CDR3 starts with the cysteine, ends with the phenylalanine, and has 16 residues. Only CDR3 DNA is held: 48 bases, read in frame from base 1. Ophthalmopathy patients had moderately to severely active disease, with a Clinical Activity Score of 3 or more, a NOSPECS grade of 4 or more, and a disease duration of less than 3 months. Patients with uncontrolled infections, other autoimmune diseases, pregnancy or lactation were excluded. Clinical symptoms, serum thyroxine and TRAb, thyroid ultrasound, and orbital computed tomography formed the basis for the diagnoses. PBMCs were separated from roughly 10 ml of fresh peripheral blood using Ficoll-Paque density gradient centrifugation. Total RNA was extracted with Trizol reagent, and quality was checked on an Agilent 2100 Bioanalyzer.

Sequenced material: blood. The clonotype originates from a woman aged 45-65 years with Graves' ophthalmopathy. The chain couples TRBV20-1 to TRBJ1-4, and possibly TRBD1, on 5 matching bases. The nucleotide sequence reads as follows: TGCAGTGCAAGACGGGGCTTTGGGGCTAATAATGAAAAACTGTTTTTT. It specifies CSARRGFGANNEKLFF.